This T cell receptor (beta chain) was sequenced in a study of CD8+ T cells in alopecia areata. Extracted from the samples, RNA was reverse transcribed into cDNA to serve as the sequencing template. Data came from immunoSEQ multiplex PCR; TCRdb stores just in-frame clones and leaves some out. The table records over 250,000 clones, about three fifths of them present only once. Treatment: oral pan-JAK inhibitor, 5-10 mg twice daily. Those with alopecia areata gave lesional scalp punch biopsies and peripheral blood. Sorting of CD4+ and CD8+ T cells was performed on PBMCs. Germline V gives CDR1 SGHDT, CDR2 YYEEEE. The V and J ends lost 6 bases and 1 base, in that order; junction bases with no gene match: 6. The CDR3 has 14 residues.

The sample here was CD4+ T cells sorted from blood, taken at week 52, from a patient treated with tofacitinib. The V gene is TRBV5-6, the J gene TRBJ2-5; 7 nucleotides match TRBD2. The sequence came from a human donor with alopecia areata. The CDR3 bases are TGTGCCAGCATGGGAGGGGAGAGCCAAGAGACCCAGTACTTC. Protein: CASMGGESQETQYF.